In its sample, the clone carrying this T cell receptor beta chain was seen once. The V segment lost 4 bases and the J segment 7 bases; nucleotides outside the gene matches: 8. From germline, CDR1 is MGHRA and CDR2 YSYEKL. CDR3 length: 15 amino acids. Per the original data handling: Estimation of nucleated cell counts relied on the amplification of reference gene primers. TCRdb's copy holds only in-frame clones and misses some; the assay was immunoSEQ multiplex PCR. The D gene and trimming were derived from the DNA, and the V and J assignments and clone size from that table. This table holds approximately 64,000 clones, approximately 90% found once. The data derive from a study of blood T cell repertoires in COVID-19. Study details: The origin of the acute and convalescent COVID-19 samples was the United States, Italy and Spain. In each case, the material was cDNA or gDNA derived from T cells, B-cell-depleted T cells, or PBMCs.

The sequence derives from a man in his 70s with acute or convalescent COVID-19. This chain connects TRBV4-1 to TRBJ1-5; TRBD1 agrees at 9 bases. Sample: peripheral blood. DNA for the CDR3: TGCGCCAGCAGCCCTCGACAGGGACAGGGACAGCCCCAGCATTTT. Protein sequence: CASSPRQGQGQPQHF.